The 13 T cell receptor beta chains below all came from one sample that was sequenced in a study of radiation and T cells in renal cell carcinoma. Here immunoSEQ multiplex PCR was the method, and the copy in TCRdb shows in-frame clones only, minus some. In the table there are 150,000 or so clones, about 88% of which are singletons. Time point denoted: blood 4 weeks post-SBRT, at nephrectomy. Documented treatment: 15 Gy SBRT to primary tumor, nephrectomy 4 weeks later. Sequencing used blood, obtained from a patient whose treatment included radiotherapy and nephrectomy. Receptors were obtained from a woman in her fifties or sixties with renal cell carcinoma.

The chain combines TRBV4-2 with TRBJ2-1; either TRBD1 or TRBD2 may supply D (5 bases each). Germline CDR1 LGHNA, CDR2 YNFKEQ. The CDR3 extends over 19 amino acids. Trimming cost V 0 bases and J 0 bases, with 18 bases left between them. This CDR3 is CASSQDEGFGGSSYNEQFF. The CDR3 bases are TGTGCCAGCAGCCAAGATGAAGGCTTTGGGGGTAGCTCCTACAATGAGCAGTTCTTC.

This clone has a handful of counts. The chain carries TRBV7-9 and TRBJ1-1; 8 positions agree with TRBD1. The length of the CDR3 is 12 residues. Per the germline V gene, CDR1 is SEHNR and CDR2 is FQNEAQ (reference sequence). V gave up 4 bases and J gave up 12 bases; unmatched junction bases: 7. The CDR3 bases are TGTGCCAGCAGCTCCCGACAGGGGAGAACTTTCTTT. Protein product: CASSSRQGRTFF.

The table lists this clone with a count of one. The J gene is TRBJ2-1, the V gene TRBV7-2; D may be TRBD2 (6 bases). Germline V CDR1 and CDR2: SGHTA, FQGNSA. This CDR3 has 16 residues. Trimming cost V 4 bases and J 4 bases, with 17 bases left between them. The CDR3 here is CASSSGLQGGYNEQFF. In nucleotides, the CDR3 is TGTGCCAGCAGCTCCGGACTCCAGGGAGGATACAATGAGCAGTTCTTC. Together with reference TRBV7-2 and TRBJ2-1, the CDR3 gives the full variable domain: GAGVSQSPSNKVTEKGKDVELRCDPISGHTALYWYRQSLGQGLEFLIYFQGNSAPDKSGLPSDRFSAERTGGSVSTLTIQRTQQEDSAVYLCASSSGLQGGYNEQFFGPGTRLTVL.

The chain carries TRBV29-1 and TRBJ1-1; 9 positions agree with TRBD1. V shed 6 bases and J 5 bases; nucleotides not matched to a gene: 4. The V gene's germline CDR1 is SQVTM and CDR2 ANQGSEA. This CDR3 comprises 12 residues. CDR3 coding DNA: TGCAGCGTATGGACAGGGGCGACTGAAGCTTTCTTT. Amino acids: CSVWTGATEAFF.

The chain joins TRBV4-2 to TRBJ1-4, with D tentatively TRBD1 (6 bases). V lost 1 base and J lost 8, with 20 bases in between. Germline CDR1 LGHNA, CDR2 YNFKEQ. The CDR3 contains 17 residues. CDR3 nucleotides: TGTGCCAGCAGCCAAGCTCGGGGGGCAGGGACTGAGGAAAAACTGTTTTTT. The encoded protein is CASSQARGAGTEEKLFF.

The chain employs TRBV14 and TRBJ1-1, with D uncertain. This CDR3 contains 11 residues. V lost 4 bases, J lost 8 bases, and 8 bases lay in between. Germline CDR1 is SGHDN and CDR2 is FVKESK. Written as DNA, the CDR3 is TGTGCCAGCAGCCTCGAGGGAGAAGCTTTCTTT. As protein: CASSLEGEAFF.

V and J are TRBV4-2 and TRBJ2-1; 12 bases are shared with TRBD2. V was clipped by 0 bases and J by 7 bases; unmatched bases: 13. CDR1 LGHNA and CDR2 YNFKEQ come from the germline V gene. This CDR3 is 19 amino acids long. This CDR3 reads CASSQEPLAGGPGGNEQFF. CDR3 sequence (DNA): TGTGCCAGCAGCCAAGAGCCGCTAGCGGGGGGGCCAGGGGGAAATGAGCAGTTCTTC.

The CDR3, as DNA: TGTGCCAGCCACCAGGGACTAGGCGGCTACGAGCAGTACTTC. Protein product: CASHQGLGGYEQYF. The V and J genes are TRBV28 and TRBJ2-7; 8 bases are a match to TRBD2. This CDR3 comprises 14 residues. The germline CDR1 and CDR2 sequences are MDHEN and SYDVKM. Trimming removed 8 bases from V and 3 bases from J; junction bases left unmatched: 9. Full variable domain (rest looked up from reference TRBV28 and TRBJ2-7): DVKVTQSSRYLVKRTGEKVFLECVQDMDHENMFWYRQDPGLGLRLIYFSYDVKMKEKGDIPEGYSVSREKKERFSLILESASTNQTSMYLCASHQGLGGYEQYFGPGTRLTVT.

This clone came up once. This CDR3 is CASADSGETQYF. DNA for the CDR3: TGTGCCAGCGCGGACTCGGGGGAGACCCAGTACTTC. V gene TRBV11-3 combines with J gene TRBJ2-5, with D maybe TRBD2 (5 bases). Trimming cost V 8 bases and J 5 bases, with 12 bases left between them. CDR1 and CDR2 from the germline V gene are SGHNT and YENEEA. This CDR3 has 12 amino acids. Full variable domain (remainder filled in from reference TRBV11-3 and TRBJ2-5): EAGVVQSPRYKIIEKKQPVAFWCNPISGHNTLYWYLQNLGQGPELLIRYENEEAVDDSQLPKDRFSAERLKGVDSTLKIQPAELGDSAVYLCASADSGETQYFGPGTRLLVL.

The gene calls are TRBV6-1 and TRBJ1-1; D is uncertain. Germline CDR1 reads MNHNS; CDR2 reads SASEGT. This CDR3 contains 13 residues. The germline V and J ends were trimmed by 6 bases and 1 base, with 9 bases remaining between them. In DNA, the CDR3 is TGTGCCAGCAGCTTAACAGAGAACACTGAAGCTTTCTTT. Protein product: CASSLTENTEAFF.

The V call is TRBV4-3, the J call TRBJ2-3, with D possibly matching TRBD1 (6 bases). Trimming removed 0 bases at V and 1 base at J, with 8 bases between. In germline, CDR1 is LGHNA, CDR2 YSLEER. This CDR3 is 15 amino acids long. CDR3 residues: CASSQDSGGTDTQYF. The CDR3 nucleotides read TGCGCCAGCAGCCAAGATTCAGGGGGCACAGATACGCAGTATTTT.

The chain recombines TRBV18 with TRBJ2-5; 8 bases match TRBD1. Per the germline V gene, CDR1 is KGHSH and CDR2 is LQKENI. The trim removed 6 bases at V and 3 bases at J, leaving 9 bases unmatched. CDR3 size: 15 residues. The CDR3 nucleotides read TGTGCCAGCTCTACCCGGACAGGGCGGGAAGAGACCCAGTACTTC. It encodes CASSTRTGREETQYF.

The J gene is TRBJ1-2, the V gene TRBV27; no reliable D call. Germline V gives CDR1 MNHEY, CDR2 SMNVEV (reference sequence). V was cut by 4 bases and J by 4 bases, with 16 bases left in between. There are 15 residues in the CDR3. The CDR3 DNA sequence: TGTGCCAGCAGTTCCGATCCCGGGCCACCCTATGGCTACACCTTC. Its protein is CASSSDPGPPYGYTF.